Each of the 9 T cell receptor beta chains below was sequenced from the same sample in a study of blood T cell repertoires in COVID-19. Measured with immunoSEQ multiplex PCR; TCRdb has only the in-frame clones, and not every one. This table holds around 120,000 clones, roughly 71% found once. Material: peripheral blood. All receptors come from a man older than 75 with acute or convalescent COVID-19.

This clone showed up just once. V and J are TRBV4-1 and TRBJ2-1; TRBD2 might be the D (5 bases). This CDR3 is built from 14 residues. The germline gives CDR1 MGHRA, CDR2 YSYEKL. The V end was cut by 6 bases, the J end by 8 bases, with 17 bases between. The CDR3 sequence: CASSLTSFWDEQFF. CDR3 nucleotides: TGCGCCAGCAGTCTTACTAGTTTCTGGGATGAGCAGTTCTTC.

The rearrangement joins TRBV15 to TRBJ2-7, with D unclear. The V gene lost 0 bases and the J gene lost 9 bases, with 21 bases spanning the gap. The CDR3 is made up of 16 amino acids. CDR1 LNHNV and CDR2 YYDKDF come from the germline V gene (reference sequence). CDR3 sequence reads: CATSRDRVATNIGQYF. The CDR3, as DNA: TGTGCCACCAGCAGAGATCGAGTAGCAACCAACATCGGGCAGTACTTC.

V is TRBV19 and J is TRBJ2-1; 8 nucleotides match TRBD2. V lost 3 bases to trimming and J lost 0 bases; unmatched junction nucleotides: 7. This CDR3 comprises 17 residues. Germline loops: CDR1 LNHDA, CDR2 SQIVND (reference sequence). CDR3 coding DNA: TGTGCCAGTAGTATGGCTAGCGGGTACGCCTCCTACAATGAGCAGTTCTTC. Residues: CASSMASGYASYNEQFF.

This clone was observed a single time. The rearrangement joins TRBV6-5 to TRBJ1-5; 9 bases are a match to TRBD1. This CDR3 is 13 amino acids long. CDR1 and CDR2 from the germline V gene are MNHEY and SVGAGI. The ends lost 5 bases at V and 7 bases at J; junction bases unmatched: 3. The CDR3 DNA is TGTGCCAGCAGTCGACAGGGGGAACAGCCCCAGCATTTT. Translated: CASSRQGEQPQHF.

V gene TRBV7-9 combines with J gene TRBJ1-6; the match to TRBD1 covers 7 bases. The CDR3 consists of 15 residues. Germline V gene sequence: CDR1 SEHNR, CDR2 FQNEAQ (reference sequence). The trim removed 5 bases at V and 5 bases at J, leaving 6 bases unmatched. The CDR3, as DNA: TGTGCCAGCAGCCGCGGACAGGTCGATAATTCACCCCTCCACTTT. Translating gives CASSRGQVDNSPLHF.

V is TRBV19 and J is TRBJ1-2, with 7 bases identical to TRBD1. This CDR3 comprises 15 residues. J gave up 8 bases and V 6 bases, and 15 bases lay outside the gene matches. Germline V lookup: CDR1 LNHDA, CDR2 SQIVND (reference sequence). Here the CDR3 reads CASSPPGQSFGGYTF. The CDR3 bases are TGTGCCAGTAGCCCCCCGGGACAGTCTTTCGGGGGCTACACCTTC. Filled out from reference TRBV19 and TRBJ1-2, the complete variable domain reads DGGITQSPKYLFRKEGQNVTLSCEQNLNHDAMYWYRQDPGQGLRLIYYSQIVNDFQKGDIAEGYSVSREKKESFPLTVTSAQKNPTAFYLCASSPPGQSFGGYTFGSGTRLTVV.

The chain has TRBV7-9 and TRBJ2-1; the D gene is possibly TRBD2 (6 bases). The CDR3 extends over 16 amino acids. With 1 base removed from V and 5 bases from J, the gap between germline ends came to 15 bases. Germline CDR1 reads SEHNR; CDR2 reads FQNEAQ (reference sequence). For the CDR3, the DNA is TGTGCCAGCAGCTTAGTGTCTGTCGGGACTGACAATGAGCAGTTCTTC. Its protein product is CASSLVSVGTDNEQFF.

The chain is built from TRBV12-3 or TRBV12-4 and TRBJ2-5, with 9 nucleotides matching TRBD2. With V trimmed by 7 bases and J by 4 bases, 4 bases remained unmatched. CDR3 length: 13 amino acids. CDR3 in amino acids: CASTQLAGETQYF. The CDR3 DNA reads as TGTGCCAGCACCCAACTAGCGGGAGAGACCCAGTACTTC.

V usage is TRBV9 and J usage is TRBJ2-3, with 11 positions matching TRBD2. Germline loops: CDR1 SGDLS, CDR2 YYNGEE. The J segment lost 4 bases and the V segment lost 0 bases, leaving 7 bases of the junction unmatched. The CDR3 contains 17 residues. The CDR3 loop is CASSVGGLAGGSDTQYF. CDR3 coding DNA: TGTGCCAGCAGCGTAGGAGGCCTAGCGGGAGGTTCAGATACGCAGTATTTT.